The 22 T cell receptor beta chains given below trace back to one sample, sequenced in a study of cytomegalovirus exposure and HLA in healthy donors. Primers included in the PCR were 60 Vbeta and 13 Jbeta primers. Only in-frame clones appear in the TCRdb table, and some are missing; sequencing was by immunoSEQ multiplex PCR. The sample shows 30,000 to 40,000 clones, approximately 70% of them seen only once. The specimen sequenced was PBMCs. These receptors were taken from a man aged 35 to 55 in good health and CMV-seronegative.

The chain recombines TRBV7-2 with TRBJ2-7; 13 nucleotides align to TRBD2. Germline loops: CDR1 SGHTA, CDR2 FQGNSA. V was pared by 3 bases and J by 2 bases, with 4 bases of the junction left unmatched. The CDR3 contains 16 residues. Here the CDR3 reads CASSFTGLAGPYEQYF. In DNA, the CDR3 is TGTGCCAGCAGCTTCACGGGACTAGCGGGGCCCTACGAGCAGTACTTC.

The J gene is TRBJ2-1, the V gene TRBV2, with D unclear. With 2 bases removed from V and 16 bases from J, the gap between germline ends came to 15 bases. The CDR3 covers 12 residues. Germline V gene sequence: CDR1 SNHLY, CDR2 FYNNEI. CDR3 nucleotides: TGTGCCAGCAGTGAATTTGAGGCATCCCACTTCTTC. Protein: CASSEFEASHFF. Complete variable domain (other parts from reference TRBV2 and TRBJ2-1): EPEVTQTPSHQVTQMGQEVILRCVPISNHLYFYWYRQILGQKVEFLVSFYNNEISEKSEIFDDQFSVERPDGSNFTLKIRSTKLEDSAMYFCASSEFEASHFFGPGTRLTVL.

The rearrangement links TRBV6-6 to TRBJ1-2; 9 positions agree with TRBD1. Germline V gene data show CDR1 as MNHNY and CDR2 as SVGAGI (reference sequence). V lost 6 bases and J lost 5; bases outside the gene matches: 10. CDR3 length equals 15 residues. The CDR3 DNA is TGTGCCAGCAGACTGGACAGGGGCGCGTTGTATGGCTACACCTTC. Translated: CASRLDRGALYGYTF.

In regard to this clone: This sample also contains other DNA sequences that code for the same CDR3. CDR3 residues: CASSIDRDTEAFF. In DNA form, the CDR3 reads TGTGCCAGTAGTATAGATCGGGACACTGAAGCTTTCTTT. The chain combines TRBV19 with TRBJ1-1; no reliable D call. CDR1 LNHDA and CDR2 SQIVND come from the germline V gene (reference sequence). The CDR3 has 13 residues. Trimming left V 0 bases short and J 3 bases short, with 5 bases between.

A few counts support this clone. This chain joins TRBV7-9 and TRBJ2-2; tentative D call: TRBD1 (8 bases). The germline V gene encodes CDR1 SEHNR and CDR2 FQNEAQ (reference sequence). Trimming left V 4 bases short and J 1 base short, with 16 bases between. The CDR3 extends over 17 amino acids. CDR3 bases: TGTGCCAGCAGCTCTTCGGACAGGGAGGGGAACACCGGGGAGCTGTTTTTT. It specifies CASSSSDREGNTGELFF. The full variable domain, rest sourced from reference TRBV7-9 and TRBJ2-2, is DTGVSQNPRHKITKRGQNVTFRCDPISEHNRLYWYRQTLGQGPEFLTYFQNEAQLEKSRLLSDRFSAERPKGSFSTLEIQRTEQGDSAMYLCASSSSDREGNTGELFFGEGSRLTVL.

This chain joins TRBV30 and TRBJ1-2; TRBD1 matches 9 bases. This CDR3 comprises 14 residues. The germline gives CDR1 GTSNPN, CDR2 SVGIG (reference sequence). V lost 0 bases to trimming and J lost 4 bases; unmatched junction nucleotides: 3. The CDR3 nucleotides read TGTGCCTGGAGTGTACAGGACAGGGGCTATGGCTACACCTTC. Its translation is CAWSVQDRGYGYTF.

This chain links TRBV15 with TRBJ1-6; the D gene is possibly TRBD1 (5 bases). V shed 3 bases and J shed 10 bases, with 10 bases lying between them. Per the germline V gene, CDR1 is LNHNV and CDR2 is YYDKDF (reference sequence). The CDR3 consists of 13 residues. CDR3 sequence: CATSRGPDSPLHF. CDR3 DNA sequence: TGTGCCACCAGCAGGGGGCCGGACTCACCCCTCCACTTT. Full variable domain (remainder filled in from reference TRBV15 and TRBJ1-6): DAMVIQNPRYQVTQFGKPVTLSCSQTLNHNVMYWYQQKSSQAPKLLFHYYDKDFNNEADTPDNFQSRRPNTSFCFLDIRSPGLGDTAMYLCATSRGPDSPLHFGNGTRLTVT.

V and J are TRBV6-1 and TRBJ2-7; D is unresolved. The CDR3 has 11 amino acids. Germline V gene sequence: CDR1 MNHNS, CDR2 SASEGT. Trimming removed 5 bases from V and 2 bases from J, with 4 bases in between. For the CDR3, the DNA is TGTGCCAGCAGTCCCGCCTACGAGCAGTACTTC. Protein product: CASSPAYEQYF.

The rearrangement uses TRBV2 and TRBJ1-1; D might be TRBD1 (5 bases). CDR3 length: 18 amino acids. With 0 bases removed from V and 1 base from J, the gap between germline ends came to 18 bases. Germline-derived CDR1 and CDR2 are SNHLY and FYNNEI. CDR3: CASSEALTRGGTNTEAFF. CDR3 nucleotides: TGTGCCAGCAGTGAAGCCCTAACCCGGGGGGGGACGAACACTGAAGCTTTCTTT.

The rearrangement links TRBV6-5 to TRBJ2-7; 8 bases map to TRBD1. Germline trimming cut 2 bases from V and 2 bases from J; bases unmatched to any gene: 8. Germline V CDR1 and CDR2: MNHEY, SVGAGI. CDR3 size: 16 residues. The CDR3: CASSYQGQGAPYEQYF. The CDR3 bases are TGTGCCAGCAGTTACCAGGGGCAGGGGGCGCCCTACGAGCAGTACTTC.

The gene calls are TRBV5-4 and TRBJ2-5; 8 bases align to TRBD2. CDR1 and CDR2 from the germline V gene are SGHNT and YYREEE (reference sequence). There are 18 residues in the CDR3. V shed 1 base and J 4 bases; nucleotides not matched to a gene: 15. CDR3 sequence reads: CASSLLWRGAPPPETQYF. The CDR3 nucleotides read TGTGCCAGCAGCTTGCTCTGGCGGGGGGCCCCTCCCCCAGAGACCCAGTACTTC.

This rearrangement joins TRBV9 to TRBJ1-1; 9 nucleotides line up with TRBD1. V was pared by 3 bases and J by 3 bases, with 3 bases of the junction left unmatched. The CDR3 loop spans 14 amino acids. Germline V gene lookup returns CDR1 SGDLS and CDR2 YYNGEE. The DNA of the CDR3 is TGTGCCAGCAGCGGCGACAGGGGGGACACTGAAGCTTTCTTT. Translating gives CASSGDRGDTEAFF.

This sequence joins TRBV18 and TRBJ1-2; 8 positions match TRBD1. The CDR3 is 14 residues long. Germline values: CDR1 KGHSH, CDR2 LQKENI. The V gene end was trimmed by 3 bases and the J gene end by 4 bases; junction bases not matched to a gene: 4. CDR3 sequence: CASSPEGQGYGYTF. The CDR3 nucleotides read TGTGCCAGCTCACCTGAAGGACAGGGCTATGGCTACACCTTC.

This clone was counted between two and nine times. This sequence joins TRBV7-2 and TRBJ2-7; D possibly corresponds to TRBD1 (6 bases). CDR1 SGHTA and CDR2 FQGNSA come from the germline V gene. Trimming removed 5 bases from V and 0 bases from J, with 14 bases in between. The CDR3 runs 15 residues. The CDR3 DNA is TGTGCCAGCAGCCCTGCAGGGGCCAGCTCCTACGAGCAGTACTTC. Amino acid sequence: CASSPAGASSYEQYF.

This CDR3 is CASSWGQGGSPLHF. The CDR3 DNA reads as TGTGCCAGCAGTTGGGGACAGGGGGGTTCACCCCTCCACTTT. V and J are TRBV6-5 and TRBJ1-6; TRBD1 matches 11 bases. The CDR3 runs to 14 residues. From germline, CDR1 is MNHEY and CDR2 SVGAGI. The V gene end was trimmed by 4 bases and the J gene end by 9 bases; junction bases not matched to a gene: 2.

V gene TRBV9 combines with J gene TRBJ1-1; 9 nucleotides agree with TRBD1. The CDR3 length is 14 residues. The ends lost 2 bases at V and 5 bases at J; junction bases unmatched: 4. The V gene's germline CDR1 is SGDLS and CDR2 YYNGEE. In DNA, the CDR3 is TGTGCCAGCAGCGTCGGGACAGGGATAACTGAAGCTTTCTTT. Translating it yields CASSVGTGITEAFF.

The CDR3 here is CASSGWGGGADTQYF. CDR3 nucleotide sequence: TGTGCCAGCAGCGGATGGGGCGGGGGGGCAGATACGCAGTATTTT. J is TRBJ2-3 and V is TRBV5-8; 9 bases agree with TRBD2. Germline assignment: CDR1 SGHTS and CDR2 YDEGEE. The V and J ends lost 4 bases and 4 bases, in that order; junction bases with no gene match: 7. This CDR3 spans 15 amino acids.

This clone showed up just a few times. The V call is TRBV6-1, the J call TRBJ2-7; tentative D call: TRBD1 (5 bases). V shed 5 bases and J shed 0 bases, with 11 bases lying between them. Germline CDR1 and CDR2: MNHNS and SASEGT. The CDR3 has 14 residues. This CDR3 reads CASSHRRSSYEQYF. In nucleotides, the CDR3 is TGTGCCAGCAGTCACAGGAGAAGCTCCTACGAGCAGTACTTC.

This chain connects TRBV2 to TRBJ2-4; unclear D gene. CDR1 SNHLY and CDR2 FYNNEI come from the germline V gene. This CDR3 has 15 amino acids. Trimming pared 4 bases from V and 0 bases from J, leaving 10 bases between. CDR3 loop: CASSGSVLAKNIQYF. The CDR3 bases are TGTGCCAGCAGTGGGAGCGTGTTAGCCAAAAACATTCAGTACTTC.

This clone was counted between two and nine times. The chain has TRBV25-1 and TRBJ1-2; a weak D match, TRBD1 (5 bases). CDR1 is MGHDK, CDR2 SYGVNS, per germline. V gave up 3 bases and J gave up 8 bases, with 16 bases separating them. The CDR3 length is 14 residues. The CDR3: CASSEIQGRQGYTF. The CDR3 region has the DNA TGTGCCAGCAGTGAGATCCAGGGAAGACAGGGCTACACCTTC.

This chain uses TRBV28 with TRBJ1-4; D possibly corresponds to TRBD1 (5 bases). In germline, CDR1 is MDHEN, CDR2 SYDVKM. The CDR3 has 15 residues. Trimming took off 4 bases at V and 5 bases at J, with 14 bases between the two ends. The CDR3 DNA is TGTGCCAGCAGTTCCCGACAGATAGGGAATGAAAAACTGTTTTTT. It specifies CASSSRQIGNEKLFF.

The V call is TRBV28, the J call TRBJ1-2; D gene ambiguous. CDR1 is MDHEN, CDR2 SYDVKM, per germline. CDR3 size: 19 residues. The V gene lost 2 bases and the J gene lost 3 bases, with 25 bases spanning the gap. Written as DNA, the CDR3 is TGTGCCAGCAGTTTAGTCGGCCCGAATAGTTATTTACAGTACTATGGCTACACCTTC. It encodes CASSLVGPNSYLQYYGYTF.